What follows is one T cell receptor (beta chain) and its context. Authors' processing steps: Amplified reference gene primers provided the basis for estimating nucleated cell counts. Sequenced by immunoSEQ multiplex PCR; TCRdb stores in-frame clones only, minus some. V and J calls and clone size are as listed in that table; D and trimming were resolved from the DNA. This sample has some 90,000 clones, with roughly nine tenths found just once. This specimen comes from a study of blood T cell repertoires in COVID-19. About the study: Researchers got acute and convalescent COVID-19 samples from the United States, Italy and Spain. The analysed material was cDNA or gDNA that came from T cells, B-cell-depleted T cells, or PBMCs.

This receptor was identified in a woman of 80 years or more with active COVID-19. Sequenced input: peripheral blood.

The CDR3 DNA is TGTGCCAGCAGCAAAGGACAGTATAATTCACCCCTCCACTTT. It encodes CASSKGQYNSPLHF. This sequence joins TRBV7-3 and TRBJ1-6, with D perhaps TRBD1 (6 bases). Germline V gene sequence: CDR1 SGHTA, CDR2 FQGTGA. V lost 5 bases and J lost 4, with 9 bases in between. The length of the CDR3 is 14 residues. The full variable domain, with the rest looked up from reference TRBV7-3 and TRBJ1-6, is GAGVSQTPSNKVTEKGKYVELRCDPISGHTALYWYRQSLGQGPEFLIYFQGTGAADDSGLPNDRFFAVRPEGSVSTLKIQRTERGDSAVYLCASSKGQYNSPLHFGNGTRLTVT.